The clone carrying this T cell receptor (beta chain) appeared many times. The antigen remains undetermined. Germline V gives CDR1 SNHLY, CDR2 FYNNEI. The ends were cut back, 6 bases at V and 10 bases at J, with 12 bases in the middle. The CDR3 has 11 amino acids. The source material, RNA transcripts, was used to amplify TCR beta CDR3 regions. Researchers ran a first-round RT-PCR on the TCR CDR3 using the HTBI primer set. TCRdb ran MiXCR on the multiplex PCR reads and lists one entry per CDR3 protein. This table holds around 760,000 distinct CDR3 sequences, under 45% found once. The record originates from a study of T cells in Graves' hyperthyroidism and ophthalmopathy. On the study more broadly: Once the initial diagnosis was made, peripheral blood was obtained before any treatment.

Overall study findings and caveats: In validation, the model predicted ophthalmopathy. These predictions came a median about 6.5 months before onset. Among clonotypes expanded in thyroid above 0.001, most were also found in blood.

The PBMCs were taken from 10 ml of fresh peripheral blood. The chain links TRBV2 to TRBJ1-1, with a weak D call TRBD1 (6 bases). This clonotype was obtained from a woman aged 40 to 50 with Graves' hyperthyroidism. Sequenced material: blood. The DNA for the CDR3 is TGTGCCAGCAGGCTGGACAGTGGAGCTTTCTTT. This translates into CASRLDSGAFF.